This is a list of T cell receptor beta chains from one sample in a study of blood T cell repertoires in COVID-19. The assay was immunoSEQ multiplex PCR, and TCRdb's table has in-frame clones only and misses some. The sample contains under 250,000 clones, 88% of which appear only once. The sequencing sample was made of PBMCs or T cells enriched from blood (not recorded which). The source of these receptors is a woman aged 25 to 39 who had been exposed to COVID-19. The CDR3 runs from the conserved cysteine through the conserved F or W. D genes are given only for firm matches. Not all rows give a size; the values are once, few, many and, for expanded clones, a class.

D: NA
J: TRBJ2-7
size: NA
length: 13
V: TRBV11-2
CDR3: CASSWGGAPEQYF
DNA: TGTGCCAGCAGCTGGGGCGGCGCCCCCGAGCAGTACTTC

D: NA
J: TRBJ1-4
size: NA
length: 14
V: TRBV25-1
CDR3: CASSEARGTGKLFF
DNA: TGTGCCAGCAGTGAAGCCCGGGGGACTGGAAAACTGTTTTTT

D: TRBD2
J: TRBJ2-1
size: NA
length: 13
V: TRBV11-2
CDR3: CASSEPGLPTEVF
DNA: TGTGCCAGCAGCGAGCCGGGACTACCAACCGAAGTCTTC

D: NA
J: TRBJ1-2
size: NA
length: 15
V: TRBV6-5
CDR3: CASSYLQGGGYGYTF
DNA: TGTGCCAGCAGTTACCTACAGGGTGGAGGCTATGGCTACACCTTC

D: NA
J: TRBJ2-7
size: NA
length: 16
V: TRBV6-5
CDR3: CASSYSRGYSSYEQYF
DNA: TGTGCCAGCAGTTACTCGAGAGGGTACAGCTCCTACGAGCAGTACTTC

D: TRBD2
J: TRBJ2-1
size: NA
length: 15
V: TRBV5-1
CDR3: CASSLLAGALDEQFF
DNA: TGCGCCAGCAGCTTACTAGCGGGAGCTTTGGATGAGCAGTTCTTC

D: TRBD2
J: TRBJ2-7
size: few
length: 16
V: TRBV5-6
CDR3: CASSLVWAGVRYEQYF
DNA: TGTGCCAGCAGCTTGGTCTGGGCGGGAGTACGCTACGAGCAGTACTTC

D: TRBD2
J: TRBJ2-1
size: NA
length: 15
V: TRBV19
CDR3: CASSIRLAGSYEQFF
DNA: TGTGCCAGTAGTATCCGACTAGCGGGAAGCTATGAGCAGTTCTTC

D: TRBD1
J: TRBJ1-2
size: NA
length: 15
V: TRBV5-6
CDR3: CASSLGTGDQSGYTF
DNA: TGTGCCAGCAGCTTGGGTACAGGGGATCAGAGTGGCTACACCTTC

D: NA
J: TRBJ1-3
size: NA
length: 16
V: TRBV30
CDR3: CAWSVHHPVSGNTIYF
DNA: TGTGCCTGGAGTGTACATCACCCAGTCTCTGGAAACACCATATATTTT

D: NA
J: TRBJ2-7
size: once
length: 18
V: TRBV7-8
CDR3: CASSLVVPRGARSYEQYF
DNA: TGTGCCAGCAGCTTAGTCGTTCCCCGGGGGGCGAGGAGTTACGAGCAGTACTTC

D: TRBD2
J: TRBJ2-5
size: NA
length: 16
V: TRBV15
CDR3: CATSSRLAGAQETQYF
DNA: TGTGCCACCAGCAGTCGACTAGCGGGGGCCCAAGAGACCCAGTACTTC

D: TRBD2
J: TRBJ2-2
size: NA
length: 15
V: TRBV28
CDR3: CASSFPTSGSGELFF
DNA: TGTGCCAGCAGTTTCCCAACTAGCGGGAGCGGGGAGCTGTTTTTT

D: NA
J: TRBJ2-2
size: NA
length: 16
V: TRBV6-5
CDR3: CASSSLGTSNTGELFF
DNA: TGTGCCAGCAGTTCGTTGGGGACTTCGAACACCGGGGAGCTGTTTTTT

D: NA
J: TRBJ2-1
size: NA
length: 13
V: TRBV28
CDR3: CASSSTPYNEQFF
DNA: TGTGCCAGCAGTTCTACGCCTTACAATGAGCAGTTCTTC

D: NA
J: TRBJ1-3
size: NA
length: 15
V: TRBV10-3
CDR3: CAISDEALSGNTIYF
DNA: TGTGCCATCAGTGACGAGGCCCTCTCTGGAAACACCATATATTTT

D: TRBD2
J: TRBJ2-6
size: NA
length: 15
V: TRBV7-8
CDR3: CASSLTSAGANVLTF
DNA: TGTGCCAGCAGCCTCACTAGCGCCGGGGCCAACGTCCTGACTTTC

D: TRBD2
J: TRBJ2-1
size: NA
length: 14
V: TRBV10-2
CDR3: CASSAGAPYNEQFF
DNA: TGCGCCAGCAGCGCGGGAGCCCCCTACAATGAGCAGTTCTTC

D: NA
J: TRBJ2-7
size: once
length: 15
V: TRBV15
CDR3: CATSRDLGRGNEQYF
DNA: TGTGCCACCAGCAGAGATCTCGGCAGGGGAAACGAGCAGTACTTC

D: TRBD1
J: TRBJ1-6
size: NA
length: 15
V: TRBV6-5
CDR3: CASRGSGQGNSPLHF
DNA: TGTGCCAGCAGGGGATCCGGACAGGGGAACTCACCCCTCCACTTT

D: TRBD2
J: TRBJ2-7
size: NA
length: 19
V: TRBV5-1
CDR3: CASSSSPGLAGARAHEQYF
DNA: TGCGCCAGCAGCTCGTCGCCGGGACTAGCGGGAGCAAGGGCCCACGAGCAGTACTTC

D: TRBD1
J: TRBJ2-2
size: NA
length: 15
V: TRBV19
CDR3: CASSRDRGNTGELFF
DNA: TGTGCCAGTAGTAGGGACAGGGGGAACACCGGGGAGCTGTTTTTT

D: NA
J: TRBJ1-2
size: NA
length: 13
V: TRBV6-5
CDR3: CASGDTSGYGYTF
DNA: TGTGCCAGTGGTGACACCAGTGGCTATGGCTACACCTTC

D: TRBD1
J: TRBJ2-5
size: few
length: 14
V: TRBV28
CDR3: CASSRDRVGETQYF
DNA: TGTGCCAGCAGCCGAGACAGGGTGGGAGAGACCCAGTACTTC

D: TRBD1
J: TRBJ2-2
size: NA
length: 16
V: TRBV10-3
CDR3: CAISQQDRGRTGELFF
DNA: TGTGCCATCAGCCAACAGGACAGGGGTCGTACCGGGGAGCTGTTTTTT

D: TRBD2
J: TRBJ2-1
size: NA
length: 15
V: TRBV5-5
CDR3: CASGVTSGTYNEQFF
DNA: TGTGCCAGCGGAGTGACTAGCGGGACCTACAATGAGCAGTTCTTC

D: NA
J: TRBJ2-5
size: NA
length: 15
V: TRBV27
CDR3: CASSLYGSRGETQYF
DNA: TGTGCCAGCAGTTTATATGGCTCTAGAGGAGAGACCCAGTACTTC

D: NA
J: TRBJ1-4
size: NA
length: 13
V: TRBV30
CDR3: CAWVGRDNEKLFF
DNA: TGTGCCTGGGTAGGGAGGGATAATGAAAAACTGTTTTTT

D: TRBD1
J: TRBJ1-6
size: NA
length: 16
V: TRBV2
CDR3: CASRKMGQGENSPLHF
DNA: TGTGCCAGCAGGAAAATGGGACAGGGAGAAAATTCACCCCTCCACTTT

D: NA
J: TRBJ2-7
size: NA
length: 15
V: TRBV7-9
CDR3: CASSLAGAFNDEQYF
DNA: TGTGCCAGCAGCTTAGCGGGGGCTTTCAATGACGAGCAGTACTTC

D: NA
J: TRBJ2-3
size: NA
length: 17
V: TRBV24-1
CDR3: CATSDNTRDSSTDTQYF
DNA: TGTGCCACCAGTGATAATACCAGGGATTCTAGCACAGATACGCAGTATTTT

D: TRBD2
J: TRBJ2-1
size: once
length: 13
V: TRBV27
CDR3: CASSPLAAGEQFF
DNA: TGTGCCAGCAGTCCCCTAGCAGCGGGAGAGCAGTTCTTC

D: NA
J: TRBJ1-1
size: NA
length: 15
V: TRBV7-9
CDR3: CASSLGPVMNTEAFF
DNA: TGTGCCAGCAGCTTAGGTCCGGTGATGAACACTGAAGCTTTCTTT

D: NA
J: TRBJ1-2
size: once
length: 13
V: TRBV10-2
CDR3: CASSEGLNQGYTF
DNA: TGCGCCAGCAGTGAAGGACTTAACCAGGGCTACACCTTC

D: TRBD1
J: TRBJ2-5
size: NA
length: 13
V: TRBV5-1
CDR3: CASSSQGEETQYF
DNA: TGCGCCAGCAGCTCCCAGGGGGAAGAGACCCAGTACTTC

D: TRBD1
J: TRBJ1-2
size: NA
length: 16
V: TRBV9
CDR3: CASSVEPTRGFYGYTF
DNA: TGTGCCAGCAGCGTAGAACCAACCAGGGGGTTCTATGGCTACACCTTC

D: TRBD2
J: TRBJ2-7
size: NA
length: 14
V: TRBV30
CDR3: CAWTGLAESYEQYF
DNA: TGTGCCTGGACCGGACTAGCGGAGAGCTACGAGCAGTACTTC

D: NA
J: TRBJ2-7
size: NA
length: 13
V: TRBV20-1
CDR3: CSASFSGTYEQYF
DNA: TGCAGTGCTAGTTTTAGCGGAACCTACGAGCAGTACTTC

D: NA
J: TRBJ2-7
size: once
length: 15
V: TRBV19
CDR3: CASSIGAGISYEQYF
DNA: TGTGCCAGTAGTATAGGGGCAGGGATCTCCTACGAGCAGTACTTC

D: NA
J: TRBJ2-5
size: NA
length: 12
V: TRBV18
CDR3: CASSPPRETQYF
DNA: TGTGCCAGCTCACCACCGAGAGAGACCCAGTACTTC

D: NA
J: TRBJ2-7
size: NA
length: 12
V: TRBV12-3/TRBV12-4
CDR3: CASTNTAYEQYF
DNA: TGTGCCAGCACCAACACCGCCTACGAGCAGTACTTC